A selection of T cell receptor beta chains follows, all from one sample in a study of blood T cells in healthy people across ages. Each CDR3 protein is one row after TCRdb ran MiXCR on the 5' RACE reads. The sample carries about 2 million distinct CDR3 sequences, about 49% recorded once. Material: blood. The receptor set was obtained from a woman in her thirties or forties in good health. Each CDR3 is given with its conserved first and last residue. Fields, in order: V gene, J gene, clone size, D gene, CDR3 DNA, CDR3 protein. The D gene is left open where the match is weak. Only part of the rows carry a size: once, few, many, or a class if the clone is expanded.

v_call: TRBV7-8
j_call: TRBJ2-1
clone_size: -
d_call: TRBD1
cdr3_nt: TGTGCCAGCACCGGGACAGGGGACCATGAGCAGTTCTTC
cdr3_aa: CASTGTGDHEQFF

v_call: TRBV20-1
j_call: TRBJ2-1
clone_size: -
d_call: TRBD2
cdr3_nt: TGCAGTGCTAGAGACACCGGGGGGACCTCCTACAATGAGCAGTTCTTC
cdr3_aa: CSARDTGGTSYNEQFF

v_call: TRBV5-1
j_call: TRBJ2-7
clone_size: -
d_call: TRBD1
cdr3_nt: TGCGCCAGCAGCTTGGCGGTGGGGACAGGGTATTTCGAGCAGTACTTC
cdr3_aa: CASSLAVGTGYFEQYF

v_call: TRBV28
j_call: TRBJ1-2
clone_size: -
d_call: TRBD1
cdr3_nt: TGTGCCAGCAGACCTTCCGACAGGGAAGGAGGTGGCTACACCTTC
cdr3_aa: CASRPSDREGGGYTF

v_call: TRBV6-5
j_call: TRBJ1-2
clone_size: -
d_call: -
cdr3_nt: TGTGCCAGCAGTTACTTGAGCGACAGGAGCGTGAGAGGAGGCTACACCTTC
cdr3_aa: CASSYLSDRSVRGGYTF

v_call: TRBV20-1
j_call: TRBJ2-3
clone_size: -
d_call: TRBD1
cdr3_nt: TGCAGTGCCCAGACAGGGGGCGGTAGCACAGATACGCAGTATTTT
cdr3_aa: CSAQTGGGSTDTQYF

v_call: TRBV29-1
j_call: TRBJ2-7
clone_size: many
d_call: -
cdr3_nt: TGCAGCGTTCTCCCAGGGGGGATTAAGAACGAGCAGTACTTC
cdr3_aa: CSVLPGGIKNEQYF

v_call: TRBV28
j_call: TRBJ1-2
clone_size: -
d_call: TRBD1
cdr3_nt: TGTGCCAGCAGTCTCGACAGGGACAGGGGGTCCTATGGCTACACCTTC
cdr3_aa: CASSLDRDRGSYGYTF

v_call: TRBV6-6
j_call: TRBJ2-7
clone_size: -
d_call: -
cdr3_nt: TGTGCCAGCAGTTCAGCGGGTCACTACGAGCAGTACTTC
cdr3_aa: CASSSAGHYEQYF

v_call: TRBV5-1
j_call: TRBJ2-3
clone_size: -
d_call: TRBD2
cdr3_nt: TGCGCCAGCAGCCCCGCCGGCGGACTAGTGGGGGATACGCAGTATTTT
cdr3_aa: CASSPAGGLVGDTQYF

v_call: TRBV5-1
j_call: TRBJ2-2
clone_size: -
d_call: TRBD1
cdr3_nt: TGCGCCAGCAGCCAGGGACGACAGGGATTGAACACCGGGGAGCTGTTTTTT
cdr3_aa: CASSQGRQGLNTGELFF

v_call: TRBV25-1
j_call: TRBJ1-6
clone_size: -
d_call: -
cdr3_nt: TGTGCCAGCAGGGGATCAGGAAGCTCCTATAATTCACCCCTCCACTTT
cdr3_aa: CASRGSGSSYNSPLHF

v_call: TRBV7-2
j_call: TRBJ2-1
clone_size: -
d_call: -
cdr3_nt: TGTGCCAGCAGCTTAACCCATAGTAGTGGGGGTGAGCAGTTCTTC
cdr3_aa: CASSLTHSSGGEQFF

v_call: TRBV11-2
j_call: TRBJ1-5
clone_size: -
d_call: -
cdr3_nt: TGTGCCAGCAGTCACGGGGAGAGCAATCAGCCCCAGCATTTT
cdr3_aa: CASSHGESNQPQHF

v_call: TRBV20-1
j_call: TRBJ1-2
clone_size: -
d_call: -
cdr3_nt: TGCAGTGCTAGAGAAGGGGGGGTTGGGAGAGGCTACACCTTC
cdr3_aa: CSAREGGVGRGYTF

v_call: TRBV5-1
j_call: TRBJ2-5
clone_size: few
d_call: TRBD2
cdr3_nt: TGCGCCAGCAGCCCGGCGGGGGGCCACCTCAAAGAGACCCAGTACTTC
cdr3_aa: CASSPAGGHLKETQYF

v_call: TRBV7-2
j_call: TRBJ2-6
clone_size: -
d_call: -
cdr3_nt: TGTGCCAGCAGCATGACCCAGGGGAGATCTGGGGCCAACGTCCTGACTTTC
cdr3_aa: CASSMTQGRSGANVLTF

v_call: TRBV20-1
j_call: TRBJ2-7
clone_size: -
d_call: -
cdr3_nt: TGCAGTGCACGCGGAGCGGACAGCTTGGCCTACGAGCAGTACTTC
cdr3_aa: CSARGADSLAYEQYF

v_call: TRBV20-1
j_call: TRBJ2-7
clone_size: -
d_call: -
cdr3_nt: TGCAGTGCTCAAGAAAGGACCCGGTCCTCCTACGAGCAGTACTTC
cdr3_aa: CSAQERTRSSYEQYF

v_call: TRBV27
j_call: TRBJ2-3
clone_size: many
d_call: TRBD2
cdr3_nt: TGTGCCAGCAGTCCCTCGACTAGCCTCAGCACAGATACGCAGTATTTT
cdr3_aa: CASSPSTSLSTDTQYF

v_call: TRBV28
j_call: TRBJ2-1
clone_size: few
d_call: -
cdr3_nt: TGTGCCAGCACCCCTCGGGGCCGCCTCAGTGACAATGAGCAGTTCTTC
cdr3_aa: CASTPRGRLSDNEQFF

v_call: TRBV5-1
j_call: TRBJ2-2
clone_size: -
d_call: -
cdr3_nt: TGCGCCAGCAGCTTGACCCTGAACACCGGGGAGCTGTTTTTT
cdr3_aa: CASSLTLNTGELFF

v_call: TRBV5-1
j_call: TRBJ2-1
clone_size: -
d_call: -
cdr3_nt: TGCGCCAGCATCCCCTATGCGGGACTTAACAATGAGCAGTTCTTC
cdr3_aa: CASIPYAGLNNEQFF

v_call: TRBV6-5
j_call: TRBJ2-5
clone_size: few
d_call: -
cdr3_nt: TGTGCCAGCAAGAGGGAGCCCTCTGAGACCCAGTACTTC
cdr3_aa: CASKREPSETQYF

v_call: TRBV20-1
j_call: TRBJ2-5
clone_size: -
d_call: TRBD2
cdr3_nt: TGCAGTGCTAGAGTCCTAGCGGGGCAGCCCGGGACCCAGTACTTC
cdr3_aa: CSARVLAGQPGTQYF

v_call: TRBV20-1
j_call: TRBJ2-1
clone_size: -
d_call: -
cdr3_nt: TGCAGTGCTAGCAAGTCCCAGGGGAATGAGCAGTTCTTC
cdr3_aa: CSASKSQGNEQFF

v_call: TRBV6-5
j_call: TRBJ2-7
clone_size: few
d_call: -
cdr3_nt: TGTGCCAGCAGTTACGCGGGGCAGGGCCTCTACGAGCAGTACTTC
cdr3_aa: CASSYAGQGLYEQYF

v_call: TRBV18
j_call: TRBJ1-2
clone_size: -
d_call: TRBD1
cdr3_nt: TGTGCCAGCTCACCACCGTACAGGGGAAATGGCTACACCTTC
cdr3_aa: CASSPPYRGNGYTF

v_call: TRBV6-6
j_call: TRBJ1-2
clone_size: -
d_call: -
cdr3_nt: TGTGCCAGCAGTTTAGGATCCAGGGTAGGCGGCTACACCTTC
cdr3_aa: CASSLGSRVGGYTF

v_call: TRBV3-1
j_call: TRBJ2-5
clone_size: few
d_call: -
cdr3_nt: TGTGCCAGCAGCCAACGACCCAAAGAGACCCAGTACTTC
cdr3_aa: CASSQRPKETQYF

v_call: TRBV5-1
j_call: TRBJ2-1
clone_size: once
d_call: -
cdr3_nt: TGCGCCAGCAGCTCGGCAGGTCTCGGTGGGTTGCAGTTCTTC
cdr3_aa: CASSSAGLGGLQFF

v_call: TRBV4-1
j_call: TRBJ1-2
clone_size: -
d_call: -
cdr3_nt: TGCGCCAGCAGCCAAGATCGGGGGACATATGGCGGCTACACCTTC
cdr3_aa: CASSQDRGTYGGYTF

v_call: TRBV7-2
j_call: TRBJ2-3
clone_size: -
d_call: TRBD2
cdr3_nt: TGTGCCAGCAGCTTTGGGACTAGCGGGGGGGCGACAGATACGCAGTATTTT
cdr3_aa: CASSFGTSGGATDTQYF

v_call: TRBV20-1
j_call: TRBJ1-2
clone_size: -
d_call: -
cdr3_nt: TGCAGTGCTAGTTACCGCTATGGCTACACCTTC
cdr3_aa: CSASYRYGYTF

v_call: TRBV27
j_call: TRBJ2-1
clone_size: -
d_call: TRBD1
cdr3_nt: TGTGCCAGCTGGAGGGACAGGGGTAGAAATGAGCAGTTCTTC
cdr3_aa: CASWRDRGRNEQFF

v_call: TRBV4-1
j_call: TRBJ1-5
clone_size: -
d_call: -
cdr3_nt: TGCGCCAGCAGCCAAGTCGGACAGAAGGATCAGCCCCAGCATTTT
cdr3_aa: CASSQVGQKDQPQHF

v_call: TRBV5-1
j_call: TRBJ2-3
clone_size: many
d_call: TRBD1
cdr3_nt: TGTGCCAGCAGCTTAGAGGGACAGGGTACAGATACGCAGTATTTT
cdr3_aa: CASSLEGQGTDTQYF

v_call: TRBV6-1
j_call: TRBJ2-7
clone_size: -
d_call: -
cdr3_nt: TGTGCCAGCAGTGAATGGCAGATTTACGAGCAGTACTTC
cdr3_aa: CASSEWQIYEQYF

v_call: TRBV27
j_call: TRBJ2-1
clone_size: -
d_call: TRBD2
cdr3_nt: TGTGCCAGCAGTCCGTCAGCGGGGGACCATAACAATGAGCAGTTCTTC
cdr3_aa: CASSPSAGDHNNEQFF

v_call: TRBV4-3
j_call: TRBJ1-6
clone_size: -
d_call: -
cdr3_nt: TGCGCCAGCAGCCAAGCACAACAATCTTTGTCACCCCTCCACTTT
cdr3_aa: CASSQAQQSLSPLHF

v_call: TRBV7-9
j_call: TRBJ2-5
clone_size: -
d_call: TRBD1
cdr3_nt: TGTGCCAGCAGCTCGGCCGGGACAGTGGGTAGGAAGACCCAGTACTTC
cdr3_aa: CASSSAGTVGRKTQYF

v_call: TRBV15
j_call: TRBJ2-7
clone_size: -
d_call: TRBD1
cdr3_nt: TGTGCCACCAGCAGCGGACAGGTAAAAACCTACGAGCAGTACTTC
cdr3_aa: CATSSGQVKTYEQYF

v_call: TRBV6-2/TRBV6-3
j_call: TRBJ1-1
clone_size: once
d_call: -
cdr3_nt: TGTGCCAGCAGTTACCCGACCTTAAGGAACACTGAAGCTTTCTTT
cdr3_aa: CASSYPTLRNTEAFF

v_call: TRBV6-6
j_call: TRBJ2-5
clone_size: -
d_call: -
cdr3_nt: TGTGCCAGCAGTTCACAACAGGGATCGGGAGAGCAGTACTTC
cdr3_aa: CASSSQQGSGEQYF

v_call: TRBV28
j_call: TRBJ1-4
clone_size: few
d_call: TRBD1
cdr3_nt: TGTGCCAGCAGTTCTCTTGGGACAGCACGTGAAAAACTGTTTTTT
cdr3_aa: CASSSLGTAREKLFF

v_call: TRBV4-3
j_call: TRBJ2-5
clone_size: -
d_call: TRBD2
cdr3_nt: TGCGCCAGCAGCCAAGAAGGGAGCGGGGGGAGGGAGACCCAGTACTTC
cdr3_aa: CASSQEGSGGRETQYF

v_call: TRBV20-1
j_call: TRBJ1-2
clone_size: few
d_call: TRBD1
cdr3_nt: TGCAGTGCGACTAGGGACAGGGGACGATATGGCTACACCTTC
cdr3_aa: CSATRDRGRYGYTF

v_call: TRBV4-2
j_call: TRBJ2-1
clone_size: few
d_call: TRBD2
cdr3_nt: TGTGCCAGCAGCCAAGACGCTTCGGGCGGGGGGGCTGACAATGAGCAGTTCTTC
cdr3_aa: CASSQDASGGGADNEQFF

v_call: TRBV7-3
j_call: TRBJ2-4
clone_size: few
d_call: -
cdr3_nt: TGTGCCAGCAGCCCTGGAACGGGGGCGGCCAAAAACATTCAGTACTTC
cdr3_aa: CASSPGTGAAKNIQYF

v_call: TRBV27
j_call: TRBJ2-7
clone_size: many
d_call: TRBD1
cdr3_nt: TGTGCCAGCAGTTTAGGACAGGGAAGTCCCTACGAGCAGTACTTC
cdr3_aa: CASSLGQGSPYEQYF

v_call: TRBV12-3/TRBV12-4
j_call: TRBJ1-4
clone_size: -
d_call: TRBD1
cdr3_nt: TGTGCCAGCAGGGATGACAGGGGGAAACTGTTTTTT
cdr3_aa: CASRDDRGKLFF

v_call: TRBV7-2
j_call: TRBJ2-1
clone_size: -
d_call: -
cdr3_nt: TGTGCCAGCAGCTTAGGGGGGGCCTCACCCAATGAGCAGTTCTTC
cdr3_aa: CASSLGGASPNEQFF

v_call: TRBV20-1
j_call: TRBJ2-5
clone_size: -
d_call: TRBD1
cdr3_nt: TGCAGTGCTAGAGATGGGGACAGCCAGGCAGAGACCCAGTACTTC
cdr3_aa: CSARDGDSQAETQYF

v_call: TRBV27
j_call: TRBJ2-7
clone_size: -
d_call: TRBD2
cdr3_nt: TGTGCCAGCAGTTTATTTAGCGGGGGGGCAGGGTACGAGCAGTACTTC
cdr3_aa: CASSLFSGGAGYEQYF